This TCR beta chain is from a study of monozygotic twins with inflammatory bowel disease. Study outcomes and limitations: Versus healthy twins, IBD patients showed fewer clonotypes shared with others, especially with disease activity.

Investigators pulled total RNA out of whole blood and did not sort T cells. The CDR3 length is 16 residues. Germline V CDR1 and CDR2: SGHRS, YFSETQ. As to this clonotype: Its specificity is not known.

TCRdb reprocessed the 5' RACE reads, keeping one entry per CDR3 protein, no DNA. This table holds over 110,000 distinct CDR3 sequences. Sequencing was done on a sample of blood. This TCR was sampled from a human donor with ulcerative colitis or Crohn's disease, or a healthy co-twin of an affected twin (not recorded which). The V call is TRBV5-1, the J call TRBJ2-3; the TRBD1 assignment by TCRdb is unverifiable without DNA. The CDR3 sequence is CASSLGTGARGDTQYF.